This entry describes one T cell receptor (beta chain). This sample is drawn from a study of blood T cell repertoires in COVID-19. Study information: The study drew acute and convalescent COVID-19 samples from the United States, Italy and Spain. T cells, B-cell-depleted T cells, or PBMCs provided the cDNA or gDNA that served as material.

Methods used by the authors: Counts of nucleated cells, estimated from reference gene primer amplification, were obtained. Clones were sequenced by immunoSEQ multiplex PCR, and TCRdb holds only the in-frame ones, with some missing. The V and J calls and clone size are taken from that table; D and trimming were inferred from the DNA. Among tens of thousands of clones listed, approximately 86% were seen once. Trimming removed 0 bases from V and 0 bases from J; junction bases left unmatched: 8. This CDR3 contains 17 residues. CDR1 is SGHNT, CDR2 YENEEA, per germline. This TCR came from an elderly woman in a cohort sampled during active or convalescent COVID-19. V is TRBV11-3 and J is TRBJ2-7, with 7 nucleotides matching TRBD2. The sample consisted of peripheral blood. The CDR3 bases are TGTGCCAGCAGCTTAGATCCCAGGGAGGGGAGCTCCTACGAGCAGTACTTC. Translating gives CASSLDPREGSSYEQYF.